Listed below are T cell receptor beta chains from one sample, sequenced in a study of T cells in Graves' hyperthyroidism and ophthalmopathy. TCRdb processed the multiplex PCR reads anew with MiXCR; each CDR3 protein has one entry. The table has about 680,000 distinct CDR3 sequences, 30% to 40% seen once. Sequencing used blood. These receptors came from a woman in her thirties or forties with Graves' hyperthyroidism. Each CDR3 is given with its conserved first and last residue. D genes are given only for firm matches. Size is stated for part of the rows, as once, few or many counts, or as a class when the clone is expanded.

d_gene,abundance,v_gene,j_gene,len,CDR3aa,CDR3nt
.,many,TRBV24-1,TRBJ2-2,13,CATGSPNTGELFF,TGTGCCACCGGAAGCCCGAACACCGGGGAGCTGTTTTTT
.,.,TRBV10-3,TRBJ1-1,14,CAISESSGPREAFF,TGTGCCATCAGTGAGTCTTCGGGACCGCGCGAAGCTTTCTTT
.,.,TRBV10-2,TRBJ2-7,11,CASANSYEQYF,TGCGCCAGCGCAAACTCCTACGAGCAGTACTTC
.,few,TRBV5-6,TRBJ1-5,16,CASSLNGPFSNQPQHF,TGTGCCAGCAGCTTGAACGGACCCTTTAGCAATCAGCCCCAGCATTTT
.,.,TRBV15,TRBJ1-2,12,CATSGDLMADTF,TGTGCCACCAGCGGGGACCTCATGGCAGACACCTTC
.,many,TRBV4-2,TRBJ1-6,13,CASTLESNSPLHF,TGTGCCAGCACCCTCGAAAGTAATTCACCCCTCCACTTT
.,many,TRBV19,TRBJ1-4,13,CASTIEAWEKLFF,TGTGCCAGTACCATAGAAGCGTGGGAAAAACTGTTTTTT
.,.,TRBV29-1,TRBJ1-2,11,CSADRRYGYTF,TGCAGCGCCGACAGGAGGTATGGCTACACCTTC
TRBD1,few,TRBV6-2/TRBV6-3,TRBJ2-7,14,CASSPTGTGDEQYF,TGTGCCAGCAGTCCAACCGGGACAGGTGACGAGCAGTACTTC
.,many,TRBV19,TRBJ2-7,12,CASSTSLYEQYF,TGTGCCAGTAGTACCTCCCTTTACGAGCAGTACTTC
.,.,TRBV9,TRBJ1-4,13,CASSVGSDEKLFF,TGTGCCAGCAGCGTAGGGAGCGATGAAAAACTGTTTTTT
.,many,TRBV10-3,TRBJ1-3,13,CAISAGSGNTIYF,TGTGCCATCAGTGCTGGCTCTGGAAACACCATATATTTT
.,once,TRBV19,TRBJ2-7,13,CASSIGTFYEQYF,TGTGCCAGTAGTATCGGGACATTCTACGAGCAGTACTTC
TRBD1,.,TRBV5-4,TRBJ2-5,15,CASSLGQGQGETQYF,TGTGCCAGCAGCTTGGGACAGGGGCAGGGAGAGACCCAGTACTTC
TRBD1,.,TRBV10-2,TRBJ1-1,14,CASNETGTGREAFF,TGTGCCAGCAACGAAACCGGGACAGGGAGGGAGGCTTTCTTT
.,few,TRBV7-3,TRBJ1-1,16,CASSQNPGSRGTEAFF,TGTGCCAGCAGCCAGAACCCAGGGTCCAGGGGCACTGAAGCTTTCTTT
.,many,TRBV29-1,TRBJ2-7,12,CSVVAVSYEQYF,TGCAGCGTTGTTGCGGTTTCCTACGAGCAGTACTTC
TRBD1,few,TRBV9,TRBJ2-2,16,CASTNSRDSNTGELFF,TGTGCCAGCACCAACTCCCGGGACAGCAACACCGGGGAGCTGTTTTTT
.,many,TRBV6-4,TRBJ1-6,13,CASRGGQNSPLHF,TGTGCCAGCCGAGGAGGCCAAAATTCACCCCTCCACTTT
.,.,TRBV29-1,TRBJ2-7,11,CSVVGGGEQYF,TGCAGCGTTGTCGGGGGAGGTGAGCAGTACTTC
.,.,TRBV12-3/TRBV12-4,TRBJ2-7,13,CASSLRVRGEQYF,TGTGCCAGCAGTTTACGGGTTAGGGGTGAGCAGTACTTC
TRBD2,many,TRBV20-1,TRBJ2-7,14,CSAREGLALPEQYF,TGCAGTGCTAGAGAGGGACTAGCCTTGCCCGAGCAGTACTTC
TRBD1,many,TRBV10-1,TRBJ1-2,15,CASSTGTDQNYGYTF,TGCGCCAGCAGTACCGGGACAGATCAAAACTATGGCTACACCTTC
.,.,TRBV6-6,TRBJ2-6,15,CAINGRESGANVLTF,TGTGCCATCAACGGCAGGGAATCTGGGGCCAACGTCCTGACTTTC
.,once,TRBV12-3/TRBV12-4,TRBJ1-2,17,CASSLRVGLRDDYGYTF,TGTGCCAGCAGCCTACGGGTCGGTTTAAGGGATGACTATGGCTACACCTTC
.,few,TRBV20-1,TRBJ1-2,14,CSARDRDTSPGYTF,TGCAGTGCTAGAGACCGGGACACGAGCCCTGGCTACACCTTC
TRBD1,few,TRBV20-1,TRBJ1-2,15,CSAIAETGGASGYTF,TGCAGTGCTATCGCTGAAACAGGGGGCGCGTCTGGCTACACCTTC
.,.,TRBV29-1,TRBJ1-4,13,CSVLTGSREKLFF,TGCAGCGTCCTAACAGGGAGTAGGGAAAAACTGTTTTTT
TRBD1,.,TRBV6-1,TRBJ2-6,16,CASSLMTGTGANVLTF,TGTGCCAGCAGTTTGATGACAGGGACCGGGGCCAACGTCCTGACTTTC
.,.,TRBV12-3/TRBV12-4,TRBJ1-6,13,CASSLDFNSPLHF,TGTGCCAGCAGTTTAGATTTCAATTCACCCCTCCACTTT
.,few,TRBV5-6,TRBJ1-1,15,CASSLGAVMNTEAFF,TGTGCCAGCAGCCTGGGGGCAGTAATGAACACTGAAGCTTTCTTT
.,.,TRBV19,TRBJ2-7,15,CASSLPAGTPYEQYF,TGTGCCAGCAGTCTCCCCGCCGGGACACCCTACGAGCAGTACTTC
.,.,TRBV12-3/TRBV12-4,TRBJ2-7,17,CASSLGLQGGGSYEQYF,TGTGCCAGCAGTTTAGGATTGCAGGGTGGGGGGTCCTACGAGCAGTACTTC
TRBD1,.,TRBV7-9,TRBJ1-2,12,CASGTGQDGYTF,TGTGCCAGCGGGACAGGGCAAGATGGCTACACCTTC
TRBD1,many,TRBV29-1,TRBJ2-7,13,CSVLGQGNYEQYF,TGCAGCGTTCTGGGACAGGGAAACTACGAGCAGTACTTC
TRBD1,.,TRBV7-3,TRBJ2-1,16,CASRPGGQGTNNEQFF,TGTGCCAGCAGGCCCGGGGGACAGGGTACCAACAATGAGCAGTTCTTC
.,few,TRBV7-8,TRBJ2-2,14,CASSLETTTGELFF,TGTGCCAGCAGCTTAGAGACTACCACCGGGGAGCTGTTTTTT
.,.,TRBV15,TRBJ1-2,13,CATSSQGTGGYTF,TGTGCCACCAGCAGTCAGGGGACGGGAGGCTACACCTTC
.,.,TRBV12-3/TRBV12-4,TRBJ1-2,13,CASRSEGLYGYTF,TGTGCCAGCAGGTCGGAGGGCCTCTATGGCTACACCTTC
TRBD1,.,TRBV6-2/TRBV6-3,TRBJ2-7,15,CASTLAGTGTYEQYF,TGTGCCAGCACCTTGGCCGGGACAGGGACCTACGAGCAGTACTTC
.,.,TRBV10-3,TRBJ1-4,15,CAISEWGATNEKLFF,TGTGCCATCAGTGAATGGGGGGCGACTAATGAAAAACTGTTTTTT
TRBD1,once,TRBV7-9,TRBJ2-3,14,CASSLDRGSDTQYF,TGTGCCAGCAGCTTGGACAGGGGGTCAGATACGCAGTATTTT
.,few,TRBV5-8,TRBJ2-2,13,CASSFRETGELFF,TGTGCCAGCAGCTTCAGGGAAACCGGGGAGCTGTTTTTT
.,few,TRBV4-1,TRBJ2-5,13,CASSQAFVETQYF,TGCGCCAGCAGCCAAGCCTTCGTAGAGACCCAGTACTTC